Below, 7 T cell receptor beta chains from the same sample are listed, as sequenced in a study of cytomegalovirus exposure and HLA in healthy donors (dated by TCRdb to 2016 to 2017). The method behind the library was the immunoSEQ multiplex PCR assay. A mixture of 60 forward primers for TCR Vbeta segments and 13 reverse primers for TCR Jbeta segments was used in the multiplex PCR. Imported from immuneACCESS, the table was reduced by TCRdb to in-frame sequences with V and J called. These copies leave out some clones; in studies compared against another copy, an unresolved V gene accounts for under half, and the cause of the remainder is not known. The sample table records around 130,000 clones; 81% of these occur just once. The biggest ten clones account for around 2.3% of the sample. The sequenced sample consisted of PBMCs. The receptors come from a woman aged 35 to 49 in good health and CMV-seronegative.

The CDR3 loop is CASSLATGVFYGYTF. In nucleotides, the CDR3 is TGTGCCAGCAGCTTGGCGACAGGGGTTTTCTATGGCTACACCTTC. This sequence joins TRBV5-5 and TRBJ1-2, with 8 bases fitting TRBD1. CDR3 length equals 15 residues. V lost 0 bases, J lost 4 bases, and 5 bases stayed unmatched. Looked up from germline, CDR1 is SGHKS and CDR2 is YYEKEE (reference sequence). The full variable domain, its missing parts supplied by reference TRBV5-5 and TRBJ1-2, is DAGVTQSPTHLIKTRGQQVTLRCSPISGHKSVSWYQQVLGQGPQFIFQYYEKEERGRGNFPDRFSARQFPNYSSELNVNALLLGDSALYLCASSLATGVFYGYTFGSGTRLTVV.

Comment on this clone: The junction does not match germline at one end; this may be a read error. The CDR3 loop reads CSSSLAVGVSEQFF. CDR3 in DNA: TGTTCCAGCAGCTTAGCGGTGGGAGTCAGTGAGCAGTTCTTC. The chain has TRBV7-9 and TRBJ2-1; D perhaps matches TRBD2 (6 bases). The CDR3 has 14 amino acids. The germline CDR1 and CDR2 sequences are SEHNR and FQNEAQ (reference sequence).

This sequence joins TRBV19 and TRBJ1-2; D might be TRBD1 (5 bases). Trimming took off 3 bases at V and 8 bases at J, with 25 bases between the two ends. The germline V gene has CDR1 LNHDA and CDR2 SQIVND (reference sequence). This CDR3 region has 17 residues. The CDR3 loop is CASSIGQDMYLSEGYTF. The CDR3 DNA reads TGTGCCAGTAGTATTGGTCAGGACATGTACCTATCGGAAGGCTACACCTTC.

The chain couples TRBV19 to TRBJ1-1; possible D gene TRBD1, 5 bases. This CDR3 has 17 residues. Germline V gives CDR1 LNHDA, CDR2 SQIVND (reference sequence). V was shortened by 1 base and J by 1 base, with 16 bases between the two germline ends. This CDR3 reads CASSIVRTGGENTEAFF. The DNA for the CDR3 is TGTGCCAGTAGTATAGTCCGAACCGGAGGGGAGAACACTGAAGCTTTCTTT.

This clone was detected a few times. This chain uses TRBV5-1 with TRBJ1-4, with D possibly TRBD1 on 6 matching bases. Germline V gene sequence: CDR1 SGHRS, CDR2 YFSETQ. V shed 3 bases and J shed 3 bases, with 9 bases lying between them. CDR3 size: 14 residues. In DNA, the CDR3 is TGCGCCAGCAGCTCGGGACAACCTAATGAAAAACTGTTTTTT. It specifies CASSSGQPNEKLFF.

The CDR3 is CASSLGTGSEQYF. The CDR3 DNA reads TGTGCCAGCAGCTTAGGGACAGGGAGCGAGCAGTACTTC. The chain has TRBV7-7 and TRBJ2-7; 8 nucleotides agree with TRBD1. J was trimmed by 6 bases and V by 1 base; bases with no gene match: 2. Germline values: CDR1 SSHAT, CDR2 FNYEAQ (reference sequence). CDR3 length: 13 amino acids.

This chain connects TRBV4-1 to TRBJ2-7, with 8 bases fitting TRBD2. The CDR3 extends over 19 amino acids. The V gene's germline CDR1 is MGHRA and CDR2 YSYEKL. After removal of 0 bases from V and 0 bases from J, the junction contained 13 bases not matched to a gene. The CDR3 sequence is CASSQEGVLAGGSSYEQYF. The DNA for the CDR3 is TGCGCCAGCAGCCAAGAAGGGGTGCTAGCGGGCGGTAGCTCCTACGAGCAGTACTTC.